These 11 T cell receptor beta chains originate from one sample sequenced in a study of shared clonotypes between healthy human individuals. Clones were sequenced by immunoSEQ multiplex PCR, and TCRdb holds only the in-frame ones, with some missing. The sample shows about 2.4 million clones, more than 90% of them seen only once. Material for sequencing was naive CD4+ T cells sorted from blood. As to subset: CD45RA+ positively selected. These TCRs come from a young man in good health.

The chain is built from TRBV19 and TRBJ2-7; a possible D gene is TRBD2 (7 bases). This CDR3 has 16 amino acids. In germline, CDR1 is LNHDA, CDR2 SQIVND (reference sequence). Trimming removed 6 bases at V and 2 bases at J, with 20 bases between. This CDR3 reads CASSPVGDGGPYEQYF. In DNA, the CDR3 is TGTGCCAGTAGCCCCGTGGGGGACGGGGGGCCCTACGAGCAGTACTTC.

This clone was recorded only once. V is TRBV25-1 and J is TRBJ1-4, with 10 bases lining up with TRBD1. The trim removed 4 bases at V and 4 bases at J, leaving 6 bases unmatched. CDR1 is MGHDK and CDR2 is SYGVNS in the germline V gene. The CDR3 is made up of 16 amino acids. The DNA for the CDR3 is TGTGCCAGCAGTGCTGGACAGGGGGTCTTTAATGAAAAACTGTTTTTT. It specifies CASSAGQGVFNEKLFF.

V is TRBV6-1 and J is TRBJ2-3; D is possibly TRBD1 (6 bases). CDR1 MNHNS and CDR2 SASEGT come from the germline V gene. V shed 6 bases and J shed 3 bases, with 16 bases lying between them. This CDR3 has 15 amino acids. CDR3 residues: CASRSRDISTDTQYF. The CDR3 region has the DNA TGTGCCAGCAGAAGTAGGGACATAAGTACAGATACGCAGTATTTT.

This clone appeared a single time. The chain is built from TRBV5-5 and TRBJ2-5; 13 nucleotides agree with TRBD2. The CDR3 consists of 16 residues. V was clipped by 0 bases and J by 5 bases; unmatched bases: 4. CDR1 is SGHKS and CDR2 is YYEKEE in the germline V gene (reference sequence). Here the CDR3 DNA reads TGTGCCAGCAGCTTGGCCGGGACTAGCGGGACCGAGACCCAGTACTTC. Protein product: CASSLAGTSGTETQYF.

This chain joins TRBV9 and TRBJ1-3; D possibly corresponds to TRBD1 (5 bases). The V gene's germline CDR1 is SGDLS and CDR2 YYNGEE. The CDR3 runs 13 residues. With 3 bases removed from V and 3 bases from J, the gap between germline ends came to 7 bases. CDR3 bases: TGTGCCAGCAGCGCAGGGTATGGAAACACCATATATTTT. Residues: CASSAGYGNTIYF.

This chain connects TRBV11-2 to TRBJ1-5; the D gene is possibly TRBD1 (6 bases). V was trimmed by 5 bases and J by 0 bases, leaving 23 bases between them. CDR1 and CDR2 (germline): SGHAT, FQNNGV. The CDR3 sequence is 19 residues long. The CDR3 loop reads CASSPRVRGLRYSNQPQHF. In DNA form, the CDR3 reads TGTGCCAGCAGCCCCAGGGTCAGGGGCCTTCGGTATAGCAATCAGCCCCAGCATTTT.

The genes are TRBV14 and TRBJ1-2, with a weak D call TRBD1 (6 bases). Per the germline V gene, CDR1 is SGHDN and CDR2 is FVKESK. This CDR3 has 15 amino acids. Trimming removed 3 bases from V and 3 bases from J, with 14 bases in between. CDR3 DNA: TGTGCCAGCAGCCAGACCGGGGGGGCCCACTATGGCTACACCTTC. The encoded protein is CASSQTGGAHYGYTF.

The rearrangement joins TRBV19 to TRBJ1-5, with D possibly being TRBD1 (5 bases). This CDR3 is 16 amino acids long. Germline V gene lookup returns CDR1 LNHDA and CDR2 SQIVND (reference sequence). The ends were cut back, 7 bases at V and 2 bases at J, with 18 bases in the middle. CDR3 amino acids: CASTPAGGGGNQPQHF. DNA for the CDR3: TGTGCCAGTACCCCAGCGGGGGGAGGGGGCAATCAGCCCCAGCATTTT.

The chain employs TRBV4-1 and TRBJ2-3; D gene ambiguous. This CDR3 is 16 amino acids long. V was cut by 0 bases and J by 2 bases, with 12 bases left in between. Germline V gene sequence: CDR1 MGHRA, CDR2 YSYEKL. The DNA for the CDR3 is TGCGCCAGCAGCCAAGACAGAGCTGCCTACACAGATACGCAGTATTTT. Its protein is CASSQDRAAYTDTQYF.

The chain combines TRBV28 with TRBJ2-3, with 11 bases that match TRBD2. Trimming took 10 bases from V and 2 from J; bases not matched to a gene: 5. CDR3 length: 14 amino acids. Germline values: CDR1 MDHEN, CDR2 SYDVKM. The CDR3 nucleotides read TGTGCCACCCGACTAGCGGGAACCACAGATACGCAGTATTTT. Amino acids: CATRLAGTTDTQYF.

This clone was seen just once. The chain uses TRBV27 and TRBJ2-3; either TRBD1 or TRBD2 may supply D (5 bases each). The CDR3 consists of 13 residues. Germline V gene sequence: CDR1 MNHEY, CDR2 SMNVEV (reference sequence). The V end lost 5 bases, the J end lost 5 bases, and 11 bases lay between the germline ends. Here the CDR3 DNA reads TGTGCCAGCAGTCCAGGGAGTAGAGATACGCAGTATTTT. It codes for CASSPGSRDTQYF.